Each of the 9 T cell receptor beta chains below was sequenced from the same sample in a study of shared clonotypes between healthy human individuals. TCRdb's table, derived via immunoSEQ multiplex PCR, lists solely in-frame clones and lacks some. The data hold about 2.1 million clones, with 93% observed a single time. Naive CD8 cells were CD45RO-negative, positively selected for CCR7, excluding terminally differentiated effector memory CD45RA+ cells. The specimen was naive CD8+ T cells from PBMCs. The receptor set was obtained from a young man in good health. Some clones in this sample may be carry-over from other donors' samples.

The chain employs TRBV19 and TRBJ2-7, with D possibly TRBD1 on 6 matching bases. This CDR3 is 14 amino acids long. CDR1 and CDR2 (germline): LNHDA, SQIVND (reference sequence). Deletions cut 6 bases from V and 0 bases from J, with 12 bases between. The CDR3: CASSPGAASYEQYF. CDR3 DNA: TGTGCCAGTAGCCCAGGGGCAGCCTCCTACGAGCAGTACTTC.

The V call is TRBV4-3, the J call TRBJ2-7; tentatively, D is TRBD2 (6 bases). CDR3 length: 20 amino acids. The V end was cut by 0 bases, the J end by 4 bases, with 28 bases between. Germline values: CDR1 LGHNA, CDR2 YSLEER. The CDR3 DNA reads TGCGCCAGCAGCCAAGATACGTGGGATCCGGGACTGAAGAAAAATTACGAGCAGTACTTC. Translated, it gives CASSQDTWDPGLKKNYEQYF.

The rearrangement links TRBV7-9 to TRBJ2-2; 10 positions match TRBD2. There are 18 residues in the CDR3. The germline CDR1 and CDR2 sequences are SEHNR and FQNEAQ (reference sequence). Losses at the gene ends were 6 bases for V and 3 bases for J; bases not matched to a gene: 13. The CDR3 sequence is CASRVKSGRAVDTGELFF. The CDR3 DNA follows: TGTGCCAGCAGAGTCAAAAGCGGGAGGGCCGTGGACACCGGGGAGCTGTTTTTT.

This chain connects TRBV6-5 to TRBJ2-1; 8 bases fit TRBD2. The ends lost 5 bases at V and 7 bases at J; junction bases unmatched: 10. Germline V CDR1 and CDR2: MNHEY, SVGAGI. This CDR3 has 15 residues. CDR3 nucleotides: TGTGCCAGCAGTCCGCTACGGGAGGGAAGGAATGAGCAGTTCTTC. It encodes CASSPLREGRNEQFF.

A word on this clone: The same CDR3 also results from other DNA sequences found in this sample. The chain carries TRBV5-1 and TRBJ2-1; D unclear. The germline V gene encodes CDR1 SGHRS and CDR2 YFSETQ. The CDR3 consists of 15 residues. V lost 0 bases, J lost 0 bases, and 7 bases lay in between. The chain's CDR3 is CASSLAPSSYNEQFF. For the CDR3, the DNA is TGCGCCAGCAGCTTGGCCCCTAGCTCCTACAATGAGCAGTTCTTC.

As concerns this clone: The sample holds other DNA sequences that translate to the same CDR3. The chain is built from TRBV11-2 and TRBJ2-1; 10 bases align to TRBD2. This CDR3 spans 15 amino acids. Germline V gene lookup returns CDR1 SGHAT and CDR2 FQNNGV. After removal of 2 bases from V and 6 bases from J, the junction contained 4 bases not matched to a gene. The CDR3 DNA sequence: TGTGCCAGCAGCTTACGAGCGGGAGGGCCCAATGAGCAGTTCTTC. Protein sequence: CASSLRAGGPNEQFF.

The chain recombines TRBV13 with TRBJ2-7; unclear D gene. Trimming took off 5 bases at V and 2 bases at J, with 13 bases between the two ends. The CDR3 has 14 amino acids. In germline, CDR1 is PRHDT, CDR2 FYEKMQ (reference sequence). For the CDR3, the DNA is TGTGCCAGCAGCCGAGCTTTTGAAACCTACGAGCAGTACTTC. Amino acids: CASSRAFETYEQYF.

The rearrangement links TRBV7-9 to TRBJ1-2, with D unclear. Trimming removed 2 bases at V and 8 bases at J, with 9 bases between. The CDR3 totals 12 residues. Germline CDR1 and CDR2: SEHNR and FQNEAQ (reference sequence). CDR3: CASSLSVGGYTF. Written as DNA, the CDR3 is TGTGCCAGCAGCTTATCGGTCGGAGGCTACACCTTC.

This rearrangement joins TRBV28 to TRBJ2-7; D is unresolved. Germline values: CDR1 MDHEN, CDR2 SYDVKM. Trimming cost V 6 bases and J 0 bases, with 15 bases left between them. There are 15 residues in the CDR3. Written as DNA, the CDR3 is TGTGCCAGCAGAGGACGGACGTTAAGCTCCTACGAGCAGTACTTC. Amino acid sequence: CASRGRTLSSYEQYF.